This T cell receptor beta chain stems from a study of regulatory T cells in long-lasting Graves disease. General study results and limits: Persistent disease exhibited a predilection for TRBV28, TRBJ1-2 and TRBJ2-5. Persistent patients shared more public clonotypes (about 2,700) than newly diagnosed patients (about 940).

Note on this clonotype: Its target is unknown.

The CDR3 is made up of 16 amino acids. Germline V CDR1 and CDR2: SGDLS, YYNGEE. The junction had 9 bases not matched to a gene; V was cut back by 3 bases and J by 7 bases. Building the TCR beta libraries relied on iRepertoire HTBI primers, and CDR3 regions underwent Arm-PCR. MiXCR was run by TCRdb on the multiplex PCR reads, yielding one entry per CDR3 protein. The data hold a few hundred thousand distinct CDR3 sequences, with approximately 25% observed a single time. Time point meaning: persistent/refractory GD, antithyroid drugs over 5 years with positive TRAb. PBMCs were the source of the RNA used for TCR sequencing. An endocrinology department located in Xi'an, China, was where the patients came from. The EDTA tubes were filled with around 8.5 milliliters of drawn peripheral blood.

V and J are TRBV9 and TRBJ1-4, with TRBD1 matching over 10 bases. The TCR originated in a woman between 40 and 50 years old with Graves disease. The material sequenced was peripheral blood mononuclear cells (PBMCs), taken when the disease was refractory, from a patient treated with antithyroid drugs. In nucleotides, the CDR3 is TGTGCCAGCAGCGCAAATCCGGGACAGGGGCGTGAAAAACTGTTTTTT. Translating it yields CASSANPGQGREKLFF.